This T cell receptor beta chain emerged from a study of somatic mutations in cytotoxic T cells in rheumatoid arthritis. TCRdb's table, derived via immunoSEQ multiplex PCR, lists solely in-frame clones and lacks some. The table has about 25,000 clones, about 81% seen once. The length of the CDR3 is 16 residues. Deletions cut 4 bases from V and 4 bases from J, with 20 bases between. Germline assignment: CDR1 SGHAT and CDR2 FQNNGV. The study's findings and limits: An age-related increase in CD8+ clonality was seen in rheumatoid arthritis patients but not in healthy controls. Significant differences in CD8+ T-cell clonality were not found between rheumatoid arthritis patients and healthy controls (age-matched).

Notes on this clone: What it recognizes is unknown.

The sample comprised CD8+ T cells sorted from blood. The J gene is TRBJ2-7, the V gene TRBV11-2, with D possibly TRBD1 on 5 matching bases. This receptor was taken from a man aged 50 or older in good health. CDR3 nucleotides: TGTGCCAGCAGCTCAAAATTTGGACAAGGGGTTTACGAGCAGTACTTC. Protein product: CASSSKFGQGVYEQYF.